This T cell receptor beta chain was captured by sequencing in a study of T cell responses to AZD1222 COVID-19 vaccine. Note on this clone: Its antigen is unknown.

This CDR3 has 15 residues. Trimming pared 6 bases from V and 1 base from J, leaving 13 bases between. Germline assignment: CDR1 SGHAT and CDR2 FQNNGV. Study-wide points: The peak T cell response came first, and repertoires were sampled only after it.

Using immunoSEQ multiplex PCR, the repertoire was profiled, and TCRdb retains in-frame clones only, with some absent. The repertoire holds around 130,000 clones, with about 93% as singletons. The sample consisted of peripheral blood, taken on day 0 of AZD1222 vaccination. This clonotype was sampled from an adult in good health. V gene TRBV11-2 combines with J gene TRBJ1-5; perhaps TRBD1 as D (6 bases). The CDR3 DNA reads as TGTGCCAGCAGACACGGGGGCACGAGCAATCAGCCCCAGCATTTT. The encoded protein is CASRHGGTSNQPQHF.